The present T cell receptor (beta chain) was sequenced within a study of blood T cell repertoires in COVID-19 (TCRdb year 2020). Background for the entire study: Samples covering the acute and convalescent phases of COVID-19 were provided by collaborators in the United States, Italy and Spain. Where available, HLA class I and class II types were obtained from metadata supplied by the sample provider rather than from assay-based typing. The repertoires were released in a freely available public database meant as a resource for research on the immune response to SARS-CoV-2. Samples came from the ongoing ImmuneRACE study (first 160 participants) plus 1,254 subjects from 6 global collaborators. The material from the prospective study consisted of cDNA or gDNA derived from T cells, B-cell-depleted T cells, or PBMCs. The sample metadata nearly always contained a de-identified subject ID, COVID-19 status, age in years and sex. Deeply sampled blood TCRbeta repertoires from subjects exposed to, actively infected with, or recovered from COVID-19 were included in the dataset. Study-wide conclusions, independent of this receptor: Clinical and demographic metadata were provided uncurated, with the amount varying by source and participant.

The CDR3 sequence holds 15 residues, the cysteine and phenylalanine included. The sequence is cut down to CDR3 DNA, 45 bases in frame from base 1. The junction shows trimming of 6 bases on V and 1 base on J, plus 14 bases between the germline ends. One collaborating source in Seattle enrolled patients while the patients were actively infected and followed the patients over time throughout the course of disease. Whole blood was collected in K2EDTA tubes by collaborating institutions according to the institutions' own protocols. For TCRbeta analysis, collaborators shipped samples in one of three forms: frozen whole blood, isolated PBMCs, or DNA extracted from either of those sample types. Turning to this clone: It has no known antigen specificity. The record has no base qualities; no much larger clone is one base away.

The immunoSEQ Assay, a bias-controlled multiplex PCR, was used to amplify TCRbeta CDR3 regions from genomic DNA. For the original study's pipeline: Nucleated cell counts per sample were estimated from amplification of reference gene primers within the assay. To quantify the absolute abundance of each unique TCRbeta CDR3 rearrangement, sequence reads were collapsed and filtered. For each sample, productive Simpson clonality was calculated by taking the square root of Simpson's diversity index across productive rearrangements. TCRdb holds this immuneACCESS table with in-frame rearrangements only. Some clones are missing; in checked studies, unresolved V genes explain under half, and the rest has no known cause. D and trimming come from the DNA, and the V and J calls and clone size come from that table. A total of 250,000 to 400,000 clones appear in this sample, almost 90% of them only once. The ten largest account for roughly 2.9% of the sample.

The sequenced sample consisted of peripheral blood. The V gene is TRBV23-1 and the J gene is TRBJ2-3, and the D gene may be TRBD1, 6 bases matching. TRBV23-1 is assigned to the ORF class and has an uncertain function. This TCR derives from a woman in her twenties or thirties with COVID-19, enrolled during active disease. This receptor carries the CDR3 CASRDRGKCTDTQYF. The DNA reads as follows: TGCGCCAGCAGGGATAGGGGGAAGTGCACAGATACGCAGTATTTT.